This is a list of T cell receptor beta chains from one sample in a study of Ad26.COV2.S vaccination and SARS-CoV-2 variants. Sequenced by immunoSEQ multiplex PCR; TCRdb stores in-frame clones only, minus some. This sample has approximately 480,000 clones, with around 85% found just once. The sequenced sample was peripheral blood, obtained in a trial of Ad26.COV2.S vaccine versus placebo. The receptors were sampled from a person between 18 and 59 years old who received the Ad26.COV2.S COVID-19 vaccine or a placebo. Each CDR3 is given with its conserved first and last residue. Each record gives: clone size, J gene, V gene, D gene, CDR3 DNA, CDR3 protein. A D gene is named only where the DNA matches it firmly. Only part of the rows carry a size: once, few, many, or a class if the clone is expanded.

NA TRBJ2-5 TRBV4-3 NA TGCGCCAGCAGCCAAGGGGTAGCGGCCCCCCAAGAGACCCAGTACTTC CASSQGVAAPQETQYF
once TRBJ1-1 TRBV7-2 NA TGTGCCAGCACCATGGATCCGGACACTGAAGCTTTCTTT CASTMDPDTEAFF
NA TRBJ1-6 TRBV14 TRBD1 TGTGCCAGCAGCCAGGGACAGACCTATTCACCCCTCCACTTT CASSQGQTYSPLHF
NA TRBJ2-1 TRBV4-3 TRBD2 TGCGCCAGCAGCCAAGATCCTGGGACTAGCGGACACAATGAGCAGTTCTTC CASSQDPGTSGHNEQFF
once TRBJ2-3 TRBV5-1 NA TGCGCCAGCAGCCCCCCATTGGGCGGCGATACGCAGTATTTT CASSPPLGGDTQYF
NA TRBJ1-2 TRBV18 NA TGTGCCAGCTCACCCCGGACAGATAGTAACTATGGCTACACCTTC CASSPRTDSNYGYTF
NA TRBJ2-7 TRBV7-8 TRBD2 TGTGCCAGCAGCTTAGCCGGGAGCGGGAGGTCCTACGAGCAGTACTTC CASSLAGSGRSYEQYF
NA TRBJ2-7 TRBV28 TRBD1 TGTGCCAGCAGTACAACCCCCGGGACAGACTCCTACGAGCAGTACTTC CASSTTPGTDSYEQYF
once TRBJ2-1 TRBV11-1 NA TGTGCCAGCAGCTTAGAGGGGTTGGTATCCTACAATGAGCAGTTCTTC CASSLEGLVSYNEQFF
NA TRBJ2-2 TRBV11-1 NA TGTGCCAGCAGCTTATTGAGGGGCACTGGGGAGCTGTTTTTT CASSLLRGTGELFF
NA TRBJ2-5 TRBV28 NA TGTGCCAGCAGCCGCTCTCCCGTCCTAGAGACCCAGTACTTC CASSRSPVLETQYF
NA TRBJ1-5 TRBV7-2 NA TGTGCCAGCAGCTTATTGGGGACACTAGATCAGCCCCAGCATTTT CASSLLGTLDQPQHF
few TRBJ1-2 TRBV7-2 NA TGTGCCAGCAGCTTACCACCTGGGGGGCGTGAAGGCTACACCTTC CASSLPPGGREGYTF
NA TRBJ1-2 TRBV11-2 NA TGTGCCAGCAGCTCCTCGGACGGAGCTAACTATGGCTACACCTTC CASSSSDGANYGYTF
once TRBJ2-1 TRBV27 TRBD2 TGTGCCAGCAGTTTAGGTCTAGCGGGAGCGGTTGAGCAGTTCTTC CASSLGLAGAVEQFF
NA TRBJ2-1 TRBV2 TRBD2 TGTGCCAGCAGCCTAGTTTTAGCGGGAGTAGGTGAGCAGTTCTTC CASSLVLAGVGEQFF
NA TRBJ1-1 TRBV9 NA TGTGCCAGCAGCGGGGACCCGGACGTCCTGAACACTGAAGCTTTCTTT CASSGDPDVLNTEAFF
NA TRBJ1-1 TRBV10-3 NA TGTGCCATCAGTGACCCCCTTCGACGGTCCTGGCAAGCTTTCTTT CAISDPLRRSWQAFF
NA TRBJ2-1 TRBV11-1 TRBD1 TGTGCCTCAAGGGGGCAGGGGGCGTACAATGAGCAGTTCTTC CASRGQGAYNEQFF
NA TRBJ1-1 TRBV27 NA TGTGCCAGCAGTTTATTGGGGGTGATGAACACTGAAGCTTTCTTT CASSLLGVMNTEAFF
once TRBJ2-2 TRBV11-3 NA TGTGCCAGCAGCTTAGGACACCCGAACACCGGGGAGCTGTTTTTT CASSLGHPNTGELFF
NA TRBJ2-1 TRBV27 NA TGTGCCAGCACTGGGCACATGAGCTCCTACAATGAGCAGTTCTTC CASTGHMSSYNEQFF
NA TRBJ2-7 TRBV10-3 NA TGTGCCATCAGAGCCTTTGAGGAATCCGAGCAGTACTTC CAIRAFEESEQYF
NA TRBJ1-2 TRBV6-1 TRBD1 TGTGCCAGCAGTGACCGGACAGGGTCCCCCTATGGCTACACCTTC CASSDRTGSPYGYTF
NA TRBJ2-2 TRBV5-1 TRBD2 TGCGCCAGCAGTCTATTAGCGGGAGGGCTCGCCGGGGAGCTGTTTTTT CASSLLAGGLAGELFF
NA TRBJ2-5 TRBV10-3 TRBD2 TGTGCCATCAGTCCGGCGGGAGGCCAAGAGACCCAGTACTTC CAISPAGGQETQYF
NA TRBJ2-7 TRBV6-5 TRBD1 TGTGCCAGCAGTACCGCGGACAGGGGACCCTACGAGCAGTACTTC CASSTADRGPYEQYF
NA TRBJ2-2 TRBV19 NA TGTGCCACCTTCGGGCCGTGGGGGGAGCTGTTTTTT CATFGPWGELFF
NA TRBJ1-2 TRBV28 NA TGTGCCAGCAGTTTAGGTCCTTATGGCTACACCTTC CASSLGPYGYTF
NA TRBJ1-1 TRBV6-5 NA TGTGCCATCCGACCCCAGGGCCAGAACACTGAAGCTTTCTTT CAIRPQGQNTEAFF
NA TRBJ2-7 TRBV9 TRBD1 TGTGCCAGCAGCGTAGGGACAGGGGGGCCCTACGAGCAGTACTTC CASSVGTGGPYEQYF
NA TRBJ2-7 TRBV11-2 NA TGTGCCAGCAGCTTAGGACAGTCCTACGAGCAGTACTTC CASSLGQSYEQYF
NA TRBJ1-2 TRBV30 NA TGTGCCTGGAGTGATATCGGTAACTATGGCTACACCTTC CAWSDIGNYGYTF
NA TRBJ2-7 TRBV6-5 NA TGTGCCAGCAGTCTGAGGGACCGTTCCTACGAGCAGTACTTC CASSLRDRSYEQYF
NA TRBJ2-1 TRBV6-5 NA TGTGCCAGCAGTCGAATGTCGGACTACAATGAGCAGTTCTTC CASSRMSDYNEQFF
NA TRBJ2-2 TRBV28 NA TGTGCCAGCAGTATGAGGAGGTGGATGCTTCTCAAGGGAGAGCTGTTTTTT CASSMRRWMLLKGELFF
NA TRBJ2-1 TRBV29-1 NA TGCAGCGTTGTGAAGGCAGCATACAATGAGCAGTTCTTC CSVVKAAYNEQFF
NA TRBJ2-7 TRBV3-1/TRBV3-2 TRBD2 TGTGCCAGCAGCCTTGGGACTAGCTACTACGAGCAGTACTTC CASSLGTSYYEQYF
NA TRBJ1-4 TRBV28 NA TGTGCCAGCAGTGGGTCGAGGGCTACTGAAAAACTGTTTTTT CASSGSRATEKLFF
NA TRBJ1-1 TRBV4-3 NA TGCGCCAGCAGCCCGCGTAGTCGGAACACTGAAGCTTTCTTT CASSPRSRNTEAFF
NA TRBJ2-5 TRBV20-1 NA TGCAGTGCTAGAGGGGCGGAGACCCAGTACTTC CSARGAETQYF
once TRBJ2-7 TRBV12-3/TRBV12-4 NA TGTGCCAGCAGTGGAGGGATCTACGAGCAGTACTTC CASSGGIYEQYF
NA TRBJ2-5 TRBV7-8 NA TGTGCCAGCAGCCTATCAGGGGTCCAAGAGACCCAGTACTTC CASSLSGVQETQYF
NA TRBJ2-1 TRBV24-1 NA TGTGCCACCAGTGGTGAGGGTAGCAATGAGCAGTTCTTC CATSGEGSNEQFF
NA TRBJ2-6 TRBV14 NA TGTGCCAGCAGCCAGTTCACTCTAACAGGGCCTGGGGCCAACGTCCTGACTTTC CASSQFTLTGPGANVLTF
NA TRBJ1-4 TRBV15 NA TGTGCCACCAGCAGAGGTGGCAACAATGAAAAACTGTTTTTT CATSRGGNNEKLFF
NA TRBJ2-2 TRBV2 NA TGTGCCAGCGCCCAAGCGCAGTCCGGGGAGCTGTTTTTT CASAQAQSGELFF
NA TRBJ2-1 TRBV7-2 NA TGTGCCAGCAGCTTAACACCCCAAGGGGCCAGCTCCTACAATGAGCAGTTCTTC CASSLTPQGASSYNEQFF
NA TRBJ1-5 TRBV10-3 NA TGTGCCATCAGTGCTAGGGGGAGCAATCAGCCCCAGCATTTT CAISARGSNQPQHF